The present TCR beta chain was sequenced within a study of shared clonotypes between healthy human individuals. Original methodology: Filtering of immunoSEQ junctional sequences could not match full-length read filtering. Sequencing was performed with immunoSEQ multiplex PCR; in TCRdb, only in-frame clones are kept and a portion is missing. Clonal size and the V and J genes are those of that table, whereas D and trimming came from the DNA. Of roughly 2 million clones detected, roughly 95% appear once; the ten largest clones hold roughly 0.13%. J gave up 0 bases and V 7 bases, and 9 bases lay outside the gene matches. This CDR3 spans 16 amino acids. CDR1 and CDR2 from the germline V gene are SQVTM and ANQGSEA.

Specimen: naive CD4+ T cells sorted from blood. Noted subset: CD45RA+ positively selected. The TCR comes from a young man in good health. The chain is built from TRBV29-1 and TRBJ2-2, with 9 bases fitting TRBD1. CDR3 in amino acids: CSAVDRDRANTGELFF. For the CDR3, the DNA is TGCAGCGCCGTGGATAGGGACAGGGCGAACACCGGGGAGCTGTTTTTT.